Given below is one TCR beta chain in context. This CDR3 is built from 15 residues. Per germline, CDR1 SGHDN and CDR2 FVKESK. V gave up 3 bases and J gave up 7 bases, with 13 bases separating them. The data were taken from a study of blood T cell repertoires in COVID-19. TCRdb's copy holds only in-frame clones and misses some; the assay was immunoSEQ multiplex PCR. This sample has about 270,000 clones, with roughly 84% found just once. The receptor comes from a woman aged 18-35 years with acute or convalescent COVID-19. Sequenced input: peripheral blood. The rearrangement uses TRBV14 and TRBJ1-6; D is possibly TRBD1 (6 bases). The CDR3, as DNA: TGTGCCAGCAGCCAGGTTACAGGGAAGAATTCACCCCTCCACTTT. It translates to CASSQVTGKNSPLHF.